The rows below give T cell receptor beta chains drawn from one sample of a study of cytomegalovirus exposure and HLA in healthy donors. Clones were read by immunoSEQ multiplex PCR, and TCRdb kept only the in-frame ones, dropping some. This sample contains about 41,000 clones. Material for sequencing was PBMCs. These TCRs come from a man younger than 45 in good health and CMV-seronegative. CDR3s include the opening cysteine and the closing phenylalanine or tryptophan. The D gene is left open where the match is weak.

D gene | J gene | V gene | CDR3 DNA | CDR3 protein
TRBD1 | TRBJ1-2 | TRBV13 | TGTGCCAGCAGCCCCCGGACAGGGGGAATCAACTATGGCTACACCTTC | CASSPRTGGINYGYTF
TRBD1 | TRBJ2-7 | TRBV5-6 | TGTGCCAGCAGCAGAGGACAGGGGGCGGGCTACGAGCAGTACTTC | CASSRGQGAGYEQYF
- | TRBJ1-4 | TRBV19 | TGTGCCAGTAGTAAGGCGGATTCTAATGAAAAACTGTTTTTT | CASSKADSNEKLFF
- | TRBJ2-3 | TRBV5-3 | TGTGCCAGAGGAGCTTCTTATAGTTCAGATACGCAGTATTTT | CARGASYSSDTQYF
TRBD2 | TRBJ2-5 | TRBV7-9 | TGTGCCAGCAGCCTAGGACTAGCGGGGATCGTAAAGACCCAGTACTTC | CASSLGLAGIVKTQYF
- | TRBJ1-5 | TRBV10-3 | TGTGCCATCGGAGAGCACGATAGCAATCAGCCCCAGCATTTT | CAIGEHDSNQPQHF
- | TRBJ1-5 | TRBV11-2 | TGTGCCAGCAGTCGGAGGGGGGGAGGGCACGGGTATCAGCCCCAGCATTTT | CASSRRGGGHGYQPQHF
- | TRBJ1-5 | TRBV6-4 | TGTGCCCGGTGGGAGGATCAGCCCCAGCATTTT | CARWEDQPQHF
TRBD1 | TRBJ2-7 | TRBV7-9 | TGTGCCAGCACCACACCAGCCCAGGGGGCGGTGGACGAGCAGTACTTC | CASTTPAQGAVDEQYF
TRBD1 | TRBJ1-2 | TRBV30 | TGTGCCTGGAGTACGTTACAGGGGGCGAATGGCTACACCTTC | CAWSTLQGANGYTF
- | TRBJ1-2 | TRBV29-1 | TGCAGCGTTGAACTGGTTGCAGGGTGGTTTTATGGCTACACCTTC | CSVELVAGWFYGYTF
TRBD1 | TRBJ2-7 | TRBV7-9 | TGTGCCAGCAGCTTAGCCCAGGGGGCACTCGCTAGGGAGCAGTACTTC | CASSLAQGALAREQYF
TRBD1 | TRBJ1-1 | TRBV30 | TGTGCCTGGACCCAGGACAGGGGGGCTATGAACACTGAAGCTTTCTTT | CAWTQDRGAMNTEAFF
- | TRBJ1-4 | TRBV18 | TGTGCCAGCTCACCATCAAGCAGGAATGAAAAACTGTTTTTT | CASSPSSRNEKLFF
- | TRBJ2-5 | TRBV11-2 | TGTGCCAGCAGCTTGCAGGGCTGGAGTTTGGACTTC | CASSLQGWSLDF
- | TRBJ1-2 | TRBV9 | TGTGCCAGCAGCGATTCTACCTTTCCAAGATATGGCTACACCTTC | CASSDSTFPRYGYTF
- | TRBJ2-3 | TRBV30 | TGTGCCTGGAGTCGAGGGGAGGTGAGAGATACGCAGTATTTT | CAWSRGEVRDTQYF
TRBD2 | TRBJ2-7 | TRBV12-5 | TGTGCTAGTGGGCCCGGAACTAGCGGGGGGTACTACGAGCAGTACTTC | CASGPGTSGGYYEQYF
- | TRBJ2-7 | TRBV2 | TGTGCCAGCAGTGTGAGGGAGGTTTACGAGCAGTACTTC | CASSVREVYEQYF
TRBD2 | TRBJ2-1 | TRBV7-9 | TGTGCCAGCAGCCTCCGGACTAGCGGGGTGGGCGAGCAGTTCTTC | CASSLRTSGVGEQFF
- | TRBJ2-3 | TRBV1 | TGCACCAGCAGCCACCCGAGGAGGTCTGAGTGGGGAGATACGCAGTATTTT | CTSSHPRRSEWGDTQYF
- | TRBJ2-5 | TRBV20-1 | TGCAGTGCTAGAGATAAAGAGACCCAGTACTTC | CSARDKETQYF
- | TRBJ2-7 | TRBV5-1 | TGCGCCAGCAGCCCGGAGGGGCGCACGGGAACCCAGTACTTC | CASSPEGRTGTQYF
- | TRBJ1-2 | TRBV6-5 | TGTGCCAGCAGTGGCAGGCACTTCGACTATGGCCACACCTTC | CASSGRHFDYGHTF
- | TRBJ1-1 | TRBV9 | TGTGCCAGCAGCGCAACCGGGAGTAACGCTGAAGCTTTCTTT | CASSATGSNAEAFF
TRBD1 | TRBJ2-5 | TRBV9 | TGTGCCAGCAGCGTAGACATCGGGACAGGGGCGGTAGAAGAGACCCAGTACTTC | CASSVDIGTGAVEETQYF
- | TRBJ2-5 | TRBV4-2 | TGTGCCAGCAGCCAAGGTGGCGGGGGCCGGCTCGGTAAGACCCAGTACTTC | CASSQGGGGRLGKTQYF
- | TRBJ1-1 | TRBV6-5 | TGTGCCAGCAGTTGGGAGATGAACACTGAAGCTTTCTTT | CASSWEMNTEAFF
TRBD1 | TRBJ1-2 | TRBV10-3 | TGTGCCAGTGGACAGGCGAACTCTAACTATGGCTACACCTTC | CASGQANSNYGYTF
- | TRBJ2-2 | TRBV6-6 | TGTGCCAGCAGTTACCGCCGAGAGGGTACCGGGGAGCTGTTTTTT | CASSYRREGTGELFF